This T cell receptor (beta chain) was captured by sequencing in a study of cytomegalovirus exposure and HLA in healthy donors. Study-level findings and limits: In a later analysis, TCR beta V- and J-gene trimming was associated with a missense DCLRE1C variant.

About this clone itself: Its antigen is not known.

The primer mix had 60 Vbeta and 13 Jbeta primers. Some clones are missing from TCRdb's copy, which holds only in-frame ones; the method was immunoSEQ multiplex PCR. Of approximately 180,000 clones in the sample, just under 80% are singletons; the top ten hold about 12%. Germline CDR1 and CDR2: SGHNT and YYREEE (reference sequence). The CDR3 spans 14 residues. V lost 4 bases and J lost 8, with 13 bases in between. This rearrangement joins TRBV5-4 to TRBJ1-6; D may be TRBD1 (5 bases). This clonotype originated in a woman aged 45-59 years in good health and CMV-seropositive. The sample taken for sequencing was PBMCs. The CDR3 here is CASSPGGDHSPLHF. CDR3 in DNA: TGTGCCAGCAGCCCAGGAGGGGACCATTCACCCCTCCACTTT.